This T cell receptor beta chain was identified during a study of blood T cells in healthy people across ages (dated by TCRdb to 2013 to 2016). About the study as a whole: In model experiments, template switching captured roughly one uniquely barcoded TCR beta cDNA molecule for every two T cells. Donors were grouped into four age groups: young (average 16 years), middle-aged (roughly 40), aged (around 62) and long-lived (just over 80). Donors of different ages were randomly distributed across sequencing lanes to avoid experimental bias. Using deep sequencing normalized with unique cDNA molecular identifiers, the study measured how TCR beta repertoire diversity changes with age. Using the same blood draw, the study looked at two additional independent replicas of 1 million unique cDNA reads for two donors, one aged 18 to 30 and the other aged 80 or older. What the authors observed across the whole study: Compared with the aged group, the long-lived group had more naive CD4+ T cells, fewer expanded clones and increased TCR diversity, suggesting age selection. Because the CMV infection status of the donors was unknown, age-related changes in expanded clonotypes may potentially have been confounded. Total diversity estimates from one million sequenced T cells were considered lower bounds and underestimates. Observed TCR beta diversity per million T cells fell roughly linearly with age, and a significant reduction was already apparent by age approximately 41. Since profiling was done on bulk unsorted PBMCs, naive and antigen-experienced compartments could not be conclusively compared. A strong correlation was found between observed TCR beta diversity and the percentage of naive T cells measured by flow cytometry.

Library preparation used 5' RACE. TCRdb shows the sequencer as Illumina HiSeq 2500. A second PCR of roughly 6 to 12 cycles was run with a J-beta primer mix and a sample-barcoded 5' primer. A template-switch 5' adaptor carrying 12 random nucleotides introduced a unique molecular identifier onto each TCR beta cDNA molecule. Each sample yielded at least 3 million CDR3-containing paired-end reads. First-strand cDNA was synthesized from all RNA with the Mint cDNA synthesis kit, primed by a TRBC-specific oligonucleotide. All cDNA was treated with uracil-DNA glycosylase and then went through a first 18-cycle PCR with the universal primers M1SS and BC2_uni_R. As for how the authors treated the data: For normalization, 1 million high-quality reads, each with a distinct molecular identifier, were randomly selected from each sample. Instead of being binned into consensus sequences, reads with shared molecular identifiers were discarded. MiTCR, with a Q25 quality threshold and the strictest error-elimination algorithm, was used for CDR3 identification, clonotype clustering and error correction. A nonparametric unseen species model with Euler transformation was used to estimate lower-bound total TCR beta diversity. Starting from the raw public reads, TCRdb applied fastp trimming at Q25, assembled clones with MiXCR and retained in-frame beta chains. Rows with one shared CDR3 protein collapse into an entry with the most common genes and DNA. The authors' filters were not applied to this entry. Within this sample are 1.5 million or so distinct CDR3 sequences, with 40% to 45% of them counted one time only. The ten most abundant clones make up roughly 3.7% of the sample.

Points on this clonotype: No antigen is known for it. Base qualities are not recorded, but no much larger clone differs from it by a single base.

Donors were a few dozen systemically healthy Caucasian individuals from Russia aged roughly 6 to 90 years. Each donor gave 9 to 10 milliliters of peripheral blood, collected into EDTA-treated Vacutainer tubes. PBMCs were isolated by Ficoll-Paque density-gradient centrifugation, with at least 6 million obtained per sample. Trizol reagent was used to extract total RNA from the PBMCs, yielding at least 5 micrograms per sample. For every donor, flow cytometry on a PBMC aliquot measured the percentage of naive CD45RAhigh/CD27high T cells. The CDR3 covers 14 residues, taking in both the cysteine and the phenylalanine. CDR3 DNA only is kept here, 42 bases in frame from base 1. According to the germline V gene, CDR1 reads MNHEY and CDR2 reads SVGAGI.

In this chain, TRBV6-5 is recombined with TRBJ2-5, with TRBD2 as a weak D call on 6 bases. The J call may not be correct, given that the DNA end is closer to TRBJ2-7. Sample: blood. This TCR derives from a woman aged 18-29 years in good health. Here is the DNA: TGTGCCAGCAGGGCCGCGGGACCGTACCACGAGCAGTACTTC. Translated, it reads CASRAAGPYHEQYF.